Listed below are T cell receptor beta chains from one sample, sequenced in a study of T cells in Graves' hyperthyroidism and ophthalmopathy. TCRdb re-analysed the multiplex PCR reads in MiXCR, keeping a single row per CDR3 protein. The sample lists a few hundred thousand distinct CDR3 sequences; over 15% were seen once. Source material: blood. The receptors were gathered from a woman aged 45 to 65 with Graves' hyperthyroidism. Each CDR3 is given with its conserved first and last residue. A D gene is named only where the DNA matches it firmly. The size of a clone is reported for some rows only, either as once, few or many, or as a class for expanded clones.

v_gene: TRBV6-5; abundance: many; d_gene: .; j_gene: TRBJ2-7; CDR3nt: TGTGCCAGCAGTTACTCGAGTACCGGCTCCTACGAGCAGTACTTC; CDR3aa: CASSYSSTGSYEQYF
v_gene: TRBV27; abundance: many; d_gene: .; j_gene: TRBJ1-5; CDR3nt: TGTGCCAGCAGTTTATCGTTTTCCAGGGGAGGGCAGCCCCAGCATTTT; CDR3aa: CASSLSFSRGGQPQHF
v_gene: TRBV5-1; abundance: many; d_gene: TRBD1; j_gene: TRBJ2-7; CDR3nt: TGCGCCAGCTCTTCTCGGGGGACAGGGGGAATCTACGAGCAGTACTTC; CDR3aa: CASSSRGTGGIYEQYF
v_gene: TRBV20-1; abundance: .; d_gene: .; j_gene: TRBJ2-6; CDR3nt: TGCAGTGCCAACCCTCGGGTTGGGGCCAACGTCCTGACTTTC; CDR3aa: CSANPRVGANVLTF
v_gene: TRBV30; abundance: many; d_gene: TRBD1; j_gene: TRBJ1-5; CDR3nt: TGTGCCTGTAGTACCGGGACAGCTTATCAGCCCCAGCATTTT; CDR3aa: CACSTGTAYQPQHF
v_gene: TRBV5-6; abundance: .; d_gene: TRBD1; j_gene: TRBJ1-2; CDR3nt: TGTGCCAGCAGAGTGACAGGGGGGGACTATGGCTACACCTTC; CDR3aa: CASRVTGGDYGYTF
v_gene: TRBV30; abundance: .; d_gene: .; j_gene: TRBJ1-1; CDR3nt: TGTGCCTGCCGAACCCTGGTGGACACTGAAGCTTTCTTT; CDR3aa: CACRTLVDTEAFF
v_gene: TRBV12-3/TRBV12-4; abundance: many; d_gene: .; j_gene: TRBJ1-4; CDR3nt: TGTGCCAGCAGCACCGGGGCGGAGAGATTAGCAACTAATGAAAAACTGTTTTTT; CDR3aa: CASSTGAERLATNEKLFF
v_gene: TRBV5-8; abundance: many; d_gene: TRBD1; j_gene: TRBJ2-7; CDR3nt: TGTGCCAGCAGCCAAGGACAGGGGGATTCCTACGAGCAGTACTTC; CDR3aa: CASSQGQGDSYEQYF
v_gene: TRBV6-1; abundance: many; d_gene: .; j_gene: TRBJ1-5; CDR3nt: TGTGCCAGCAGTCAGACAGCTTATAGCAATCAGCCCCAGCATTTT; CDR3aa: CASSQTAYSNQPQHF
v_gene: TRBV11-2; abundance: few; d_gene: TRBD1; j_gene: TRBJ1-3; CDR3nt: TGTGCCAGCAGCCTTAGGACAGGGGGCAAATTTGGAAACACCATATATTTT; CDR3aa: CASSLRTGGKFGNTIYF
v_gene: TRBV28; abundance: few; d_gene: .; j_gene: TRBJ1-5; CDR3nt: TGTGCCAGCAGTTTAGTTGCAGGGCCCAAGCTGCCCCAGCATTTT; CDR3aa: CASSLVAGPKLPQHF
v_gene: TRBV24-1; abundance: many; d_gene: TRBD2; j_gene: TRBJ2-1; CDR3nt: TGTGCCACCAGTGAAGGGACTAGCGGCAATGAGCAGTTCTTC; CDR3aa: CATSEGTSGNEQFF
v_gene: TRBV4-1; abundance: few; d_gene: .; j_gene: TRBJ1-5; CDR3nt: TGCGCCAGCAGCCAATTGGGTTTGGCCCAGCATTTT; CDR3aa: CASSQLGLAQHF
v_gene: TRBV12-3/TRBV12-4; abundance: few; d_gene: .; j_gene: TRBJ2-2; CDR3nt: TGTGCCAGCAGCCTTCTAACTAGTGGGTCCACCGGGGAGCTGTTTTTT; CDR3aa: CASSLLTSGSTGELFF
v_gene: TRBV20-1; abundance: few; d_gene: .; j_gene: TRBJ1-2; CDR3nt: TGCAGTGCTAGTTCGGGCAGGGATGATAGGGGCTACACCTTC; CDR3aa: CSASSGRDDRGYTF
v_gene: TRBV3-1; abundance: .; d_gene: .; j_gene: TRBJ2-2; CDR3nt: TGTGCCAGCAGCCAAGTGTCAGTTAACACCGGGGAGCTGTTTTTT; CDR3aa: CASSQVSVNTGELFF
v_gene: TRBV20-1; abundance: many; d_gene: TRBD2; j_gene: TRBJ2-3; CDR3nt: TGCAGTGCTAGACTAGCGGGAGGGCGGACAGATACGCAGTATTTT; CDR3aa: CSARLAGGRTDTQYF
v_gene: TRBV7-9; abundance: .; d_gene: .; j_gene: TRBJ1-2; CDR3nt: TGTGCCAGCAGCTTTGATGGGCTCGGGGATGGCTACACCTTC; CDR3aa: CASSFDGLGDGYTF
v_gene: TRBV12-3/TRBV12-4; abundance: many; d_gene: .; j_gene: TRBJ2-3; CDR3nt: TGTGCCAGCAGAACGGGGGGCAGCACAGATACGCAGTATTTT; CDR3aa: CASRTGGSTDTQYF
v_gene: TRBV5-1; abundance: many; d_gene: TRBD1; j_gene: TRBJ2-5; CDR3nt: TGCGCCAGCAGCGCCGGGACAGGCCAAGAGACCCAGTACTTC; CDR3aa: CASSAGTGQETQYF
v_gene: TRBV5-1; abundance: few; d_gene: .; j_gene: TRBJ1-1; CDR3nt: TGCGCCAGCAGCCCAAACGGGGAAAACAAGAACACTGAAGCTTTCTTT; CDR3aa: CASSPNGENKNTEAFF
v_gene: TRBV30; abundance: many; d_gene: TRBD1; j_gene: TRBJ1-4; CDR3nt: TGTGCCGGCGGGACAGGGGGAGAAAAACTGTTTTTT; CDR3aa: CAGGTGGEKLFF
v_gene: TRBV11-2; abundance: .; d_gene: .; j_gene: TRBJ2-3; CDR3nt: TGTGCCAGCAGCTTAGTAGCCCGGGCCACAGATACGCAGTATTTT; CDR3aa: CASSLVARATDTQYF
v_gene: TRBV7-2; abundance: many; d_gene: .; j_gene: TRBJ2-7; CDR3nt: TGTGCCAGCAGCGGTAGGACGGACTACGAGCAGTACTTC; CDR3aa: CASSGRTDYEQYF
v_gene: TRBV4-2; abundance: .; d_gene: TRBD2; j_gene: TRBJ2-1; CDR3nt: TGTGCCAGCAGCCAAGATCTGGGGGGGGGCAATGAGCAGTTCTTC; CDR3aa: CASSQDLGGGNEQFF
v_gene: TRBV6-1; abundance: many; d_gene: TRBD1; j_gene: TRBJ2-5; CDR3nt: TGTGCCAGCAGGGACAGGGGACAGCAAGAGACCCAGTACTTC; CDR3aa: CASRDRGQQETQYF
v_gene: TRBV5-1; abundance: many; d_gene: .; j_gene: TRBJ2-7; CDR3nt: TGCGCCAGCAGCTTGGCCGGGAAGGACGAGCAGTACTTC; CDR3aa: CASSLAGKDEQYF
v_gene: TRBV20-1; abundance: many; d_gene: .; j_gene: TRBJ2-1; CDR3nt: TGCAGTGCTAGACTTTCAGGGGATGAGCAGTTCTTC; CDR3aa: CSARLSGDEQFF
v_gene: TRBV10-3; abundance: few; d_gene: TRBD1; j_gene: TRBJ1-5; CDR3nt: TGTGCCATCAGCGGACAGGGGAGTCAGCCCCAGCATTTT; CDR3aa: CAISGQGSQPQHF
v_gene: TRBV10-3; abundance: .; d_gene: .; j_gene: TRBJ1-2; CDR3nt: TGTGCCATCAGTGAGTTAACAGGGTACGGCTACACCTTC; CDR3aa: CAISELTGYGYTF
v_gene: TRBV3-1; abundance: many; d_gene: .; j_gene: TRBJ1-1; CDR3nt: TGTGCCAGCAGCCAAGCCAGGGGAATGAACACTGAAGCTTTCTTT; CDR3aa: CASSQARGMNTEAFF
v_gene: TRBV6-2/TRBV6-3; abundance: few; d_gene: TRBD1; j_gene: TRBJ1-2; CDR3nt: TGTGCCAGCAGTTACGAGGGACAGACCTATGGCTACACCTTC; CDR3aa: CASSYEGQTYGYTF
v_gene: TRBV25-1; abundance: .; d_gene: .; j_gene: TRBJ2-7; CDR3nt: TGTGCCAGCAGTGAGGCAATCAACGGGCAGTACTTC; CDR3aa: CASSEAINGQYF
v_gene: TRBV2; abundance: many; d_gene: TRBD2; j_gene: TRBJ2-1; CDR3nt: TGTGCCAGCAGTGAACTACTAGCGGACAATGAGCAGTTCTTC; CDR3aa: CASSELLADNEQFF
v_gene: TRBV7-6; abundance: .; d_gene: .; j_gene: TRBJ2-1; CDR3nt: TGTGCCAGCAGCTTAGGGGGGGCCAATACCAATGAGCAGTTCTTC; CDR3aa: CASSLGGANTNEQFF
v_gene: TRBV2; abundance: many; d_gene: .; j_gene: TRBJ1-4; CDR3nt: TGTGCCAGCATTAGTAATAATGAAAAACTGTTTTTT; CDR3aa: CASISNNEKLFF
v_gene: TRBV15; abundance: many; d_gene: .; j_gene: TRBJ2-7; CDR3nt: TGTGCCACCAGCAGCCCAGGGATCTCCTACGAGCAGTACTTC; CDR3aa: CATSSPGISYEQYF
v_gene: TRBV20-1; abundance: many; d_gene: TRBD2; j_gene: TRBJ2-3; CDR3nt: TGCAGTGCTAGAGATGACGGGGGGGGCACAGATACGCAGTATTTT; CDR3aa: CSARDDGGGTDTQYF
v_gene: TRBV4-2; abundance: .; d_gene: .; j_gene: TRBJ2-3; CDR3nt: TGTGCCAGCAGCCCCCCCAGTGAGTGGGATACGCAGTATTTT; CDR3aa: CASSPPSEWDTQYF
v_gene: TRBV7-6; abundance: .; d_gene: .; j_gene: TRBJ2-2; CDR3nt: TGTGCCAGCAGCTTAGTTGATTCCAACACCGGGGAGCTGTTTTTT; CDR3aa: CASSLVDSNTGELFF
v_gene: TRBV20-1; abundance: .; d_gene: .; j_gene: TRBJ1-5; CDR3nt: TGCAGTGTATTCAGGGCTAATCAGCCCCAGCATTTT; CDR3aa: CSVFRANQPQHF
v_gene: TRBV2; abundance: many; d_gene: .; j_gene: TRBJ1-5; CDR3nt: TGTGCCAGCAGTGAACAAGGGGACAATCAGCCCCAGCATTTT; CDR3aa: CASSEQGDNQPQHF
v_gene: TRBV18; abundance: .; d_gene: TRBD2; j_gene: TRBJ2-7; CDR3nt: TGTGCCAGCTCGTACCTCGCCAGCGGGAGCTCCTACGAGCAGTACTTC; CDR3aa: CASSYLASGSSYEQYF
v_gene: TRBV6-2/TRBV6-3; abundance: .; d_gene: .; j_gene: TRBJ1-1; CDR3nt: TGTGCCAGCAGCCCCGAATACACTGGAGCTTTCTTT; CDR3aa: CASSPEYTGAFF
v_gene: TRBV20-1; abundance: few; d_gene: .; j_gene: TRBJ2-3; CDR3nt: TGCAGTGCTAGGCTACAAGGAACAGTTCTAACTAGCACAGATACGCAGTATTTT; CDR3aa: CSARLQGTVLTSTDTQYF
v_gene: TRBV7-6; abundance: many; d_gene: .; j_gene: TRBJ1-3; CDR3nt: TGTGCCAGCAGCCCCGATGAGGTTTCCGGAAACACCATATATTTT; CDR3aa: CASSPDEVSGNTIYF
v_gene: TRBV28; abundance: .; d_gene: .; j_gene: TRBJ2-1; CDR3nt: TGTGCCAGCAGCCCGGGCCCCCAAGGCAATGAGCAGTTCTTC; CDR3aa: CASSPGPQGNEQFF
v_gene: TRBV4-1; abundance: few; d_gene: .; j_gene: TRBJ1-6; CDR3nt: TGCGCCAGCAGCCAAGATCGTGGGCAGGGCTCACCCCTCCACTTT; CDR3aa: CASSQDRGQGSPLHF
v_gene: TRBV5-1; abundance: few; d_gene: .; j_gene: TRBJ2-7; CDR3nt: TGCGCCAGCAGCTTGGTGGCAGGAACGCCATCCTACGAGCAGTACTTC; CDR3aa: CASSLVAGTPSYEQYF
v_gene: TRBV20-1; abundance: many; d_gene: TRBD1; j_gene: TRBJ1-5; CDR3nt: TGCAGTGCTAACGAGGGGGCTAGTCAGCCCCAGCATTTT; CDR3aa: CSANEGASQPQHF
v_gene: TRBV28; abundance: few; d_gene: TRBD1; j_gene: TRBJ2-1; CDR3nt: TGTGCCAGCAGTTCTTGGGACAGGTACAATGAGCAGTTCTTC; CDR3aa: CASSSWDRYNEQFF
v_gene: TRBV11-2; abundance: many; d_gene: .; j_gene: TRBJ2-5; CDR3nt: TGTGCCAGCAGCTTAGGTTGGGAGACCCAGTACTTC; CDR3aa: CASSLGWETQYF
v_gene: TRBV5-1; abundance: .; d_gene: .; j_gene: TRBJ2-7; CDR3nt: TGCGCCAGCAGCTTGGGGTTGTACGAGCAGTACTTC; CDR3aa: CASSLGLYEQYF
v_gene: TRBV7-9; abundance: few; d_gene: .; j_gene: TRBJ1-1; CDR3nt: TGTGCCAGCAGAGGGAACGGGGCTGAAGCTTTCTTT; CDR3aa: CASRGNGAEAFF
v_gene: TRBV28; abundance: many; d_gene: .; j_gene: TRBJ1-5; CDR3nt: TGTGCCAGCAGTTTCCTTGGTCTTGGCCAGCATTTT; CDR3aa: CASSFLGLGQHF
v_gene: TRBV4-1; abundance: few; d_gene: .; j_gene: TRBJ2-4; CDR3nt: TGCGCCAGCAGGGCCTCGGGGGACAATAACATTCAGTACTTC; CDR3aa: CASRASGDNNIQYF
v_gene: TRBV11-2; abundance: few; d_gene: .; j_gene: TRBJ2-7; CDR3nt: TGTGCCAGCAGGGACTTGACTACCTACGAGCAGTACTTC; CDR3aa: CASRDLTTYEQYF
v_gene: TRBV18; abundance: few; d_gene: TRBD1; j_gene: TRBJ1-6; CDR3nt: TGTGCCAGCTCCCCTAGACAGGGCCCACCCCTCCACTTT; CDR3aa: CASSPRQGPPLHF
v_gene: TRBV6-1; abundance: once; d_gene: .; j_gene: TRBJ2-5; CDR3nt: TGTGCCATCGGGGGAAACAGGGCAGAGACCCAGTACTTC; CDR3aa: CAIGGNRAETQYF